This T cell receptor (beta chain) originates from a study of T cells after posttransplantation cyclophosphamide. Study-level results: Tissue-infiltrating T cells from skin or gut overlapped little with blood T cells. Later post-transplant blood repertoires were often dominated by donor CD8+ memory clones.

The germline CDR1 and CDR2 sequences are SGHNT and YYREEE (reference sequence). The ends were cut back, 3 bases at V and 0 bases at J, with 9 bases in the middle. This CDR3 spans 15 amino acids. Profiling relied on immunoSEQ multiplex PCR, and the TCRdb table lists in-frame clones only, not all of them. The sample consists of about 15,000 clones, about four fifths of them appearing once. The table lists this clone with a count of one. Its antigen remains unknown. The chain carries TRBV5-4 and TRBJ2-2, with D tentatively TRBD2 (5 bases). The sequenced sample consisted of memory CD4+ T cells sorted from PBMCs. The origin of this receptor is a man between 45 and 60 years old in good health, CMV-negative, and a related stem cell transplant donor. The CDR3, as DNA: TGTGCCAGCAGCTCGGAGGTAGCGAACACCGGGGAGCTGTTTTTT. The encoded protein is CASSSEVANTGELFF.